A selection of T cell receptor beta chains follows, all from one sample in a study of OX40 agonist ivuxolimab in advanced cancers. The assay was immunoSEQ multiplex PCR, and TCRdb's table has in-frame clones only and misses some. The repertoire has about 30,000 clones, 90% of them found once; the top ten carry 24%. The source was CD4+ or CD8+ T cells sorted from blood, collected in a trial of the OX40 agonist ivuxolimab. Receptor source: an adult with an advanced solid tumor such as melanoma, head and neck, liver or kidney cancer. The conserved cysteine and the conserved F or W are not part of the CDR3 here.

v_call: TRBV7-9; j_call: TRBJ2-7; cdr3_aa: ASSLQGYEQY
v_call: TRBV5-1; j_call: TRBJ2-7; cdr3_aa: ASSSAGGPNEQY
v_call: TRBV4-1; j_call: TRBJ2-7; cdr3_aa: ASSRGADRAPYEQY
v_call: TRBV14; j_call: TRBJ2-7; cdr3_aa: ASSQEPGGREGPEQY
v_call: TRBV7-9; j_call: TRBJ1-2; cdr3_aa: ASSLGAALYGYT
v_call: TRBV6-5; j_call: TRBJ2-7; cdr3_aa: ASSYGDSYEQY
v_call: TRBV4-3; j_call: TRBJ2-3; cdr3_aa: ASSQRADWELTDTQY
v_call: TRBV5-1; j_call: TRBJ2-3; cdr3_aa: ASSGDYRTDTQY
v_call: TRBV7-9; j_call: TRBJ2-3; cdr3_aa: ASSLSREIADTQY
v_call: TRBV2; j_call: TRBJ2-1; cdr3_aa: TSSEPANEQF
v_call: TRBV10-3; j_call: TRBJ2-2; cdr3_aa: AISTPGLAAPNTGELF
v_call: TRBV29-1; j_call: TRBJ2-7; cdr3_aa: SATQGGPSYEQY
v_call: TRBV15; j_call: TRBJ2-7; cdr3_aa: ATSSRTGGTYEQY
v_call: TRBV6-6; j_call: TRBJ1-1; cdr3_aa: ASRPRQGGSTEAF
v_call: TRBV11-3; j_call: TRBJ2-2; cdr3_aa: ASSALRKGDGTGELF
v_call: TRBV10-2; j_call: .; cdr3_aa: ASSEGNRGRLYEQY
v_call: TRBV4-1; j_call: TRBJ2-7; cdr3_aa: ASSQDLDNEQY